The 4 T cell receptor beta chains below all came from one sample that was sequenced in a study of shared clonotypes between healthy human individuals. Clones were read by immunoSEQ multiplex PCR, and TCRdb kept only the in-frame ones, dropping some. Here the sample spans about 820,000 clones, around 93% being singletons. Only CD45RO-negative cells positively selected for CCR7 counted as naive CD8 cells, so terminally differentiated effector memory CD45RA+ cells were excluded. Input material: naive CD8+ T cells sorted from blood. The source of these receptors is a man aged 25 to 45 in good health.

This clone appeared a single time. This rearrangement joins TRBV12-1 to TRBJ2-7; the tabulated D call, TRBD2, remains unverified against the DNA. TRBV12-1 counts as a pseudogene. This CDR3 is built from 14 residues. The CDR3 loop is CASRSSGSTYEQYF. The CDR3 DNA reads TGTGCCAGCAGGAGTAGCGGGAGTACCTACGAGCAGTACTTC.

The chain employs TRBV5-6 and TRBJ2-1; 7 positions match TRBD2. The trim removed 9 bases at V and 5 bases at J, leaving 20 bases unmatched. Germline V gives CDR1 SGHDT, CDR2 YYEEEE. CDR3 length equals 17 residues. Here the CDR3 reads CATSEPTGRELNNEQFF. The CDR3 DNA sequence: TGTGCCACCTCCGAGCCCACTGGGCGGGAGCTGAACAATGAGCAGTTCTTC.

This clone has only one observation. V is TRBV6-1 and J is TRBJ1-2; D gene ambiguous. The V end lost 2 bases, the J end lost 8 bases, and 12 bases lay between the germline ends. This CDR3 contains 13 residues. CDR1 is MNHNS, CDR2 SASEGT, per germline. The CDR3 loop is CASSETVVRGYTF. In nucleotides, the CDR3 is TGTGCCAGCAGTGAAACGGTAGTGCGGGGCTACACCTTC.

This clone was detected once. This chain connects TRBV7-3 to TRBJ2-2; no firm D call. Trimming stripped 6 bases from V and 3 bases from J, with 5 bases between. Germline V gene data show CDR1 as SGHTA and CDR2 as FQGTGA. There are 12 residues in the CDR3. The CDR3 region is CASRSDTGELFF. DNA for the CDR3: TGTGCCAGCAGGTCTGACACCGGGGAGCTGTTTTTT.